One and the same sample provided the 24 T cell receptor beta chains below, sequenced in a study of regulatory T cells in long-lasting Graves disease. CDR3 regions were amplified by Arm-PCR using iRepertoire HTBI primers to build TCR beta libraries. TCRdb re-called the multiplex PCR reads through MiXCR, storing one row per CDR3 protein. The sample records 550,000 or so distinct CDR3 sequences, about 12% being singletons. The time point here: newly diagnosed GD, antithyroid drugs for less than 3 months. PBMC RNA was the source of the TCR library. The data also belong to a second study, concerning T cells in Graves' hyperthyroidism and ophthalmopathy.

Sequenced here: peripheral blood mononuclear cells (PBMCs), sampled at new diagnosis, from a patient treated with antithyroid drugs. The source is a woman aged 25 to 39 with Graves disease.

In this sample, this clonotype turned up once. This chain uses TRBV7-2 with TRBJ1-2; 8 bases agree with TRBD1. Germline V gives CDR1 SGHTA, CDR2 FQGNSA. This CDR3 has 13 amino acids. V lost 5 bases, J lost 6 bases, and 5 bases stayed unmatched. The CDR3 region is CASSQGQGHGYTF. The CDR3 coding sequence is TGTGCCAGCAGCCAAGGACAGGGACATGGCTACACCTTC.

This clonotype showed up just a few times. This chain connects TRBV4-1 to TRBJ2-2; D remains ambiguous. The V gene lost 0 bases and the J gene lost 0 bases, with 8 bases spanning the gap. The CDR3 has 16 amino acids. Germline loops: CDR1 MGHRA, CDR2 YSYEKL. CDR3 nucleotides: TGCGCCAGCAGCCAAGAGCCCGGAGCGAACACCGGGGAGCTGTTTTTT. Translated: CASSQEPGANTGELFF.

V gene TRBV10-3 combines with J gene TRBJ2-3; 10 nucleotides match TRBD2. Losses at the gene ends were 6 bases for V and 2 bases for J; bases not matched to a gene: 14. The CDR3 sequence is 18 residues long. The germline V gene has CDR1 ENHRY and CDR2 SYGVKD. In DNA form, the CDR3 reads TGTGCCATCAGCCGCAAACCCGGACTAGCGGTAGACACAGATACGCAGTATTTT. It specifies CAISRKPGLAVDTDTQYF.

This clonotype has at least ten counts. The rearrangement uses TRBV2 and TRBJ2-2; 11 bases line up with TRBD2. Trimming cost V 6 bases and J 4 bases; bases outside gene matches: 4. The CDR3 sequence is 15 residues long. Germline assignment: CDR1 SNHLY and CDR2 FYNNEI. CDR3 sequence (DNA): TGTGCCAGCAGCACGGGACTAGCGGCCACCGGGGAGCTGTTTTTT. Translating it yields CASSTGLAATGELFF.

This clonotype was seen many times. The chain is built from TRBV11-2 and TRBJ1-1; 7 nucleotides agree with TRBD1. Germline CDR1 SGHAT, CDR2 FQNNGV. This CDR3 is built from 12 residues. V lost 3 bases to trimming and J lost 11 bases; unmatched junction nucleotides: 6. CDR3 sequence reads: CASSFSQGTAFF. The CDR3 DNA sequence: TGTGCCAGCAGCTTCTCACAGGGGACGGCTTTCTTT.

The J gene is TRBJ2-2, the V gene TRBV20-1; 8 bases line up with TRBD1. V gave up 6 bases and J gave up 13 bases; unmatched junction bases: 7. This CDR3 contains 11 residues. The germline gives CDR1 DFQATT, CDR2 SNEGSKA (reference sequence). In DNA form, the CDR3 reads TGCAGTGCAACGGACAGGGCAAGGCTGTTTTTT. Residues: CSATDRARLFF.

This clonotype was counted between two and nine times. The J gene is TRBJ2-2, the V gene TRBV4-1; 10 positions agree with TRBD2. CDR1 is MGHRA, CDR2 YSYEKL, per germline. After removal of 1 base from V and 2 bases from J, the junction contained 4 bases not matched to a gene. This CDR3 is built from 17 residues. The CDR3 coding sequence is TGCGCCAGCAGCCAAGTGGGGACTAGCGTTAACACCGGGGAGCTGTTTTTT. Protein product: CASSQVGTSVNTGELFF.

This rearrangement joins TRBV29-1 to TRBJ1-1; tentative D call: TRBD1 (6 bases). CDR1 is SQVTM and CDR2 is ANQGSEA in the germline V gene. The CDR3 runs 14 residues. V was clipped by 2 bases and J by 5 bases, with 15 bases between them. The CDR3 spells CSVERRDIRTEAFF. The DNA for the CDR3 is TGCAGCGTTGAAAGGAGGGACATTCGGACTGAAGCTTTCTTT. Combining the CDR3 with reference TRBV29-1 and TRBJ1-1 gives the whole variable domain SAVISQKPSRDICQRGTSLTIQCQVDSQVTMMFWYRQQPGQSLTLIATANQGSEATYESGFVIDKFPISRPNLTFSTLTVSNMSPEDSSIYLCSVERRDIRTEAFFGQGTRLTVV.

In nucleotides, the CDR3 is TGTGCCACCAGCAGAGATTACGCTAGCGGCACAGATACGCAGTATTTT. Encoded protein: CATSRDYASGTDTQYF. The chain uses TRBV15 and TRBJ2-3; weak D call: TRBD2 (6 bases). With 0 bases removed from V and 1 base from J, the gap between germline ends came to 11 bases. This CDR3 comprises 16 residues. The germline V gene encodes CDR1 LNHNV and CDR2 YYDKDF (reference sequence). Full variable domain (outside the CDR3, taken from reference TRBV15 and TRBJ2-3): DAMVIQNPRYQVTQFGKPVTLSCSQTLNHNVMYWYQQKSSQAPKLLFHYYDKDFNNEADTPDNFQSRRPNTSFCFLDIRSPGLGDTAMYLCATSRDYASGTDTQYFGPGTRLTVL.

This clonotype was recorded at least ten times. This sequence joins TRBV28 and TRBJ2-1; D not resolved. The CDR3 is 12 amino acids. Germline-derived CDR1 and CDR2 are MDHEN and SYDVKM. Trimming stripped 3 bases from V and 7 bases from J, with 7 bases between. The DNA of the CDR3 is TGTGCCAGCAGTTTGGGGATGAATGAGCAGTTCTTC. Translating gives CASSLGMNEQFF.

The chain recombines TRBV28 with TRBJ2-4, with D perhaps TRBD2 (7 bases). V was trimmed by 3 bases and J by 6 bases, leaving 18 bases between them. Germline V gene data show CDR1 as MDHEN and CDR2 as SYDVKM. The CDR3 runs to 16 residues. The DNA for the CDR3 is TGTGCCAGCAGTTTTCTGGGGGCGGGAGAAGGAAACATTCAGTACTTC. Translation gives CASSFLGAGEGNIQYF.

The sample holds many counts of this clonotype. The chain carries TRBV14 and TRBJ2-5, with TRBD2 identical over 10 bases. The CDR3 loop spans 16 amino acids. V dropped 0 bases and J dropped 4; count of bases not matched to a gene: 5. In germline, CDR1 is SGHDN, CDR2 FVKESK. CDR3 nucleotide sequence: TGTGCCAGCAGCCAAGACGCTAGCGGGAGAAGAGAGACCCAGTACTTC. Amino acids: CASSQDASGRRETQYF.

The CDR3 region has the DNA TGTGCCAGCAGCTTAGCCCTCCCTAGGGGAGAGCAGTTCTTC. Translated, it gives CASSLALPRGEQFF. V gene TRBV7-9 combines with J gene TRBJ2-1, with D perhaps TRBD1 (5 bases). This CDR3 comprises 14 residues. The germline V gene has CDR1 SEHNR and CDR2 FQNEAQ (reference sequence). Trimming stripped 0 bases from V and 10 bases from J, with 13 bases between.

This clonotype was counted many times. The junction differs from germline at one of its ends, possibly a read error. The chain joins TRBV19 to TRBJ1-1, with D unresolved. The CDR3 is made up of 16 amino acids. Germline CDR1 is LNHDA and CDR2 is SQIVND (reference sequence). Here the CDR3 reads CATSTAVSKAAKGAFF. DNA for the CDR3: TGTGCCACTAGTACGGCTGTCAGTAAGGCCGCTAAAGGAGCTTTCTTT. Using reference TRBV19 and TRBJ1-1 for the parts outside the CDR3, the full variable domain is DGGITQSPKYLFRKEGQNVTLSCEQNLNHDAMYWYRQDPGQGLRLIYYSQIVNDFQKGDIAEGYSVSREKKESFPLTVTSAQKNPTAFYLCATSTAVSKAAKGAFFGQGTRLTVV.

This clonotype was seen many times. The chain employs TRBV6-2 or TRBV6-3 and TRBJ2-1; TRBD2 aligns across 12 bases. This CDR3 contains 19 residues. Germline V gene lookup returns CDR1 MNHEY and CDR2 SVGEGT. V shed 5 bases and J 5 bases; nucleotides not matched to a gene: 16. Here the CDR3 DNA reads TGTGCCAGCAGTGAAAGCGCCCGAGAGACTAGCGGGGGAGACAATGAGCAGTTCTTC. As protein: CASSESARETSGGDNEQFF.

This clonotype has at least ten counts. The chain employs TRBV2 and TRBJ1-2, with 7 bases identical to TRBD1. CDR3 size: 13 residues. The V segment lost 5 bases and the J segment 6 bases; nucleotides outside the gene matches: 6. Germline V lookup: CDR1 SNHLY, CDR2 FYNNEI. The DNA of the CDR3 is TGTGCCAGCAGTACAACAGGGGCAGATGGCTACACCTTC. It is translated as CASSTTGADGYTF. The full variable domain, rest sourced from reference TRBV2 and TRBJ1-2, is EPEVTQTPSHQVTQMGQEVILRCVPISNHLYFYWYRQILGQKVEFLVSFYNNEISEKSEIFDDQFSVERPDGSNFTLKIRSTKLEDSAMYFCASSTTGADGYTFGSGTRLTVV.

This clonotype was picked up many times. V usage is TRBV2 and J usage is TRBJ2-1; the match to TRBD2 covers 13 bases. The length of the CDR3 is 15 residues. Trimming cost V 1 base and J 7 bases; bases outside gene matches: 1. Looked up from germline, CDR1 is SNHLY and CDR2 is FYNNEI. CDR3 region: CASSEELAGGNEQFF. CDR3 coding DNA: TGTGCCAGCAGTGAAGAACTAGCGGGAGGGAATGAGCAGTTCTTC.

This clonotype has more than one count but fewer than ten. This chain links TRBV20-1 with TRBJ1-3; a possible D gene is TRBD1 (5 bases). Per germline, CDR1 DFQATT and CDR2 SNEGSKA (reference sequence). V was cut by 4 bases and J by 4 bases, with 11 bases left in between. CDR3 length equals 13 residues. The CDR3 DNA reads TGCAGTGCTACCCGGGACCCAGGAAACACCATATATTTT. Translated, it gives CSATRDPGNTIYF.

The genes are TRBV11-3 and TRBJ2-2; D gene uncertain. Germline V lookup: CDR1 SGHNT, CDR2 YENEEA. The CDR3 consists of 11 residues. V was pared by 4 bases and J by 8 bases, with 5 bases between. The CDR3 bases are TGTGCCAGCAGCTCAAGGGGGGAGCTGTTTTTT. Translating gives CASSSRGELFF.

The chain has TRBV19 and TRBJ1-1; D is ambiguous. Trimming stripped 6 bases from V and 5 bases from J, with 13 bases between. The CDR3 sequence is 13 residues long. Germline V lookup: CDR1 LNHDA, CDR2 SQIVND (reference sequence). CDR3 sequence: CASSHGVGTEAFF. The CDR3 nucleotides are TGTGCCAGTAGCCATGGGGTGGGAACTGAAGCTTTCTTT.

This clonotype came up many times. The chain uses TRBV20-1 and TRBJ1-1, with 7 bases identical to TRBD1. Germline-derived CDR1 and CDR2 are DFQATT and SNEGSKA (reference sequence). Trimming cost V 0 bases and J 1 base; bases outside gene matches: 5. The CDR3 length is 15 residues. CDR3 coding DNA: TGCAGTGCTAGAGATCAGGGGGTCGGGAACACTGAAGCTTTCTTT. Translated: CSARDQGVGNTEAFF.

V usage is TRBV11-2 and J usage is TRBJ2-5, with 13 bases fitting TRBD2. The CDR3 loop spans 18 amino acids. V lost 2 bases to trimming and J lost 4 bases; unmatched junction nucleotides: 10. Germline assignment: CDR1 SGHAT and CDR2 FQNNGV. In DNA form, the CDR3 reads TGTGCCAGCAGCTTAAAACTAGGACTAGCGGGAGTTCGAGAGACCCAGTACTTC. Residues: CASSLKLGLAGVRETQYF.

This clonotype has a count of ten or more. V is TRBV29-1 and J is TRBJ2-7; 9 nucleotides agree with TRBD2. The CDR3 totals 14 residues. With V trimmed by 6 bases and J by 5 bases, 11 bases remained unmatched. The germline V gene has CDR1 SQVTM and CDR2 ANQGSEA. Here the CDR3 DNA reads TGCAGCGTCCAAAGCGTAGCGGGAGCGAACGAGCAGTACTTC. Encoded protein: CSVQSVAGANEQYF.

This clonotype was counted ten times or more. The chain combines TRBV7-3 with TRBJ1-1; 8 bases fit TRBD1. CDR1 is SGHTA and CDR2 is FQGTGA in the germline V gene. The CDR3 is 13 amino acids. J was trimmed by 4 bases and V by 5 bases; bases with no gene match: 3. The CDR3 here is CASSVQGGTEAFF. Here the CDR3 DNA reads TGTGCCAGCAGCGTACAGGGGGGCACTGAAGCTTTCTTT.